This TCR beta chain was sequenced for a study of shared T cell receptors in the human thymus. The protocol was immunoSEQ multiplex PCR, while the TCRdb copy is restricted to in-frame clones and leaves out a portion. The repertoire holds more than 550,000 clones, with approximately 83% as singletons. The CDR3 sequence is 15 residues long. Germline V gene sequence: CDR1 LNHDA, CDR2 SQIVND (reference sequence). Trimming took 5 bases from V and 1 from J, leaving 12 bases between them. The same specimen was also included in a second study, on human thymus T cells.

Source material: thymocytes. The rearrangement uses TRBV19 and TRBJ2-1; D is perhaps TRBD1 (5 bases). The TCR originated in a girl under three years old with a congenital heart defect. CDR3 residues: CASSPQGESYNEQFF. As DNA, the CDR3 is TGTGCCAGTAGTCCTCAGGGTGAGTCCTACAATGAGCAGTTCTTC.